This T cell receptor (beta chain) was identified in a study of a mutant IDH1 vaccine in newly diagnosed glioma. After removal of 4 bases from V and 5 bases from J, the junction contained 8 bases not matched to a gene. Germline V gives CDR1 SGHNT, CDR2 YENEEA. The CDR3 totals 15 residues. Assay used: immunoSEQ multiplex PCR; TCRdb lists only in-frame clones, some missing. The sample lists 13,000 or so clones; around 77% were seen once. Notes on this clone: What it recognizes is unknown.

Time point specified: week 47, end of study. Vaccine doses each comprised 300 ug of mutant IDH1 20-mer peptide, with topical imiquimod. The V call is TRBV11-3, the J call TRBJ2-1; 7 positions agree with TRBD2. This specimen was PBMCs, taken from a glioma patient whose treatment included an IDH1 peptide vaccine. This receptor was obtained from a woman aged 35 to 49 with glioma. CDR3 region: CASSSFSGNDNEQFF. For the CDR3, the DNA is TGTGCCAGCAGCTCATTCAGCGGGAATGACAATGAGCAGTTCTTC.